This paragraph covers one T cell receptor beta chain sequence. Antigen: not known. The CDR3 length is 15 residues. Deletions cut 3 bases from V and 4 bases from J, with 14 bases between. The germline CDR1 and CDR2 sequences are SGDLS and YYNGEE. Sequencing was performed with immunoSEQ multiplex PCR; in TCRdb, only in-frame clones are kept and a portion is missing. The profile shows about 40,000 clones, about nine tenths of them singletons. These data are taken from a study of OX40 agonist ivuxolimab in advanced cancers. Points from the study as a whole: Fewer expanded clones were found on average in CD4+ than in CD8+ T cells.

This chain connects TRBV9 to TRBJ1-3, with D tentatively TRBD1 (6 bases). This clonotype originated in an adult with an advanced solid tumor such as melanoma, head and neck, liver or kidney cancer. The sequences come from CD4+ or CD8+ T cells sorted from blood, collected in a trial of the OX40 agonist ivuxolimab. CDR3 residues: CASSDRGAAGNTIYF. In DNA, the CDR3 is TGTGCCAGCAGCGATCGGGGGGCGGCGGGAAACACCATATATTTT. The full variable domain, completed using reference TRBV9 and TRBJ1-3, is DSGVTQTPKHLITATGQRVTLRCSPRSGDLSVYWYQQSLDQGLQFLIQYYNGEERAKGNILERFSAQQFPDLHSELNLSSLELGDSALYFCASSDRGAAGNTIYFGEGSWLTVV.